This T cell receptor beta chain was documented in a study of blood T cell repertoires in COVID-19. Study in general: There were acute and convalescent COVID-19 samples, and they came from the United States, Italy and Spain. The cDNA or gDNA used as material had been derived from T cells, B-cell-depleted T cells, or PBMCs.

Germline V gene data show CDR1 as MGHDK and CDR2 as SYGVNS. The CDR3 is 15 amino acids. J was trimmed by 5 bases and V by 4 bases; bases with no gene match: 10. As handled by the study authors: Nucleated cell number was recorded as an estimate derived from reference gene primer amplification. Assay used: immunoSEQ multiplex PCR; TCRdb lists only in-frame clones, some missing. Clone size and V and J calls were adopted from that table, with D and trimming inferred from the DNA. The data hold 65,000 to 75,000 clones, with around 90% observed a single time. This clonotype was obtained from a woman over 75 with active or convalescent COVID-19. The rearrangement uses TRBV25-1 and TRBJ1-2; 7 nucleotides agree with TRBD1. Source material: peripheral blood. The CDR3 loop is CASSVTGAGQYGYTF. The CDR3 nucleotides are TGTGCCAGCAGTGTTACAGGGGCCGGGCAGTATGGCTACACCTTC.